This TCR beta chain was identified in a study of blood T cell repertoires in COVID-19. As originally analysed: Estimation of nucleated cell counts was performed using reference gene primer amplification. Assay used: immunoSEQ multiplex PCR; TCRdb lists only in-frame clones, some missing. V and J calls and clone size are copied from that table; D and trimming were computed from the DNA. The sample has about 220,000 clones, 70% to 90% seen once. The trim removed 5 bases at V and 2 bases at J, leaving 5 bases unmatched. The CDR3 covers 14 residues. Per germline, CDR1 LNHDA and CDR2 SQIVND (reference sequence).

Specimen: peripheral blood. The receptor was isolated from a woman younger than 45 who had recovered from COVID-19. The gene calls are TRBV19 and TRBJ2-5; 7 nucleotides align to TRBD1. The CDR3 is CASSVQGVQETQYF. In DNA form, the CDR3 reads TGTGCCAGTAGTGTCCAGGGGGTACAAGAGACCCAGTACTTC.